A single sample gave rise to the 4 T cell receptor beta chains below, sequenced in a study of T cells in Graves' hyperthyroidism and ophthalmopathy. Template material for amplifying TCR beta CDR3 regions consisted of RNA transcripts. The HTBI primer set drove a first-round RT-PCR of the TCR CDR3. TCRdb re-called the multiplex PCR reads through MiXCR, storing one row per CDR3 protein. The table records under 350,000 distinct CDR3 sequences, around a sixth of them present only once. Sequences were obtained from blood. Receptors were obtained from a woman between 50 and 59 years old with Graves' hyperthyroidism.

This rearrangement joins TRBV6-5 to TRBJ2-2; D is unclear. This CDR3 has 14 residues. Germline values: CDR1 MNHEY, CDR2 SVGAGI. V shed 0 bases and J shed 3 bases, with 5 bases lying between them. DNA for the CDR3: TGTGCCAGCAGTTACTCGAAGGACACCGGGGAGCTGTTTTTT. The encoded protein is CASSYSKDTGELFF.

There are a few counts of this clonotype. This chain connects TRBV20-1 to TRBJ2-6, with 7 bases lining up with TRBD1. The CDR3 length is 16 residues. V dropped 7 bases and J dropped 0; count of bases not matched to a gene: 9. Per germline, CDR1 DFQATT and CDR2 SNEGSKA (reference sequence). Here the CDR3 DNA reads TGCAGTGGCAAACAGGGGTCTGGCTCTGGGGCCAACGTCCTGACTTTC. Translation: CSGKQGSGSGANVLTF.

This clonotype occurred once. CDR3 coding DNA: TGTGCCAGCAGTTTAGGGCTGGGAGTGAACACTGAAGCTTTCTTT. It yields the protein CASSLGLGVNTEAFF. The rearrangement uses TRBV27 and TRBJ1-1; D unresolved. The ends were cut back, 2 bases at V and 0 bases at J, with 10 bases in the middle. The CDR3 loop spans 15 amino acids. From germline, CDR1 is MNHEY and CDR2 SMNVEV (reference sequence).

This clonotype was recorded at least ten times. The rearrangement links TRBV20-1 to TRBJ2-1; perhaps TRBD2 as D (5 bases). V gave up 6 bases and J gave up 6 bases, with 15 bases separating them. Germline V CDR1 and CDR2: DFQATT, SNEGSKA (reference sequence). This CDR3 spans 13 amino acids. The CDR3 DNA sequence: TGCAGTGCCTGGACCACCCGGGGCAATGAGCAGTTCTTC. This sequence encodes CSAWTTRGNEQFF.